This T cell receptor beta chain was profiled in a study of T cell changes during pregnancy in multiple sclerosis. The CDR3 spans 13 residues. V lost 7 bases, J lost 3 bases, and 15 bases lay in between. Germline V gene data show CDR1 as SQVTM and CDR2 as ANQGSEA. Only in-frame clones appear in the TCRdb table, and some are missing; sequencing was by immunoSEQ multiplex PCR. The sample shows about 22,000 clones, roughly 91% of them seen only once. The TCR originated in a female donor with multiple sclerosis, enrolled in a pregnancy study. The V call is TRBV29-1, the J call TRBJ1-2; TRBD1 might be the D (5 bases). Sequenced material: CD8+ T cells from peripheral blood mononuclear cells, taken in the third trimester of pregnancy. The CDR3 spells CSATRRGDYGYTF. The DNA for the CDR3 is TGCAGCGCTACCCGCCGGGGGGACTATGGCTACACCTTC.